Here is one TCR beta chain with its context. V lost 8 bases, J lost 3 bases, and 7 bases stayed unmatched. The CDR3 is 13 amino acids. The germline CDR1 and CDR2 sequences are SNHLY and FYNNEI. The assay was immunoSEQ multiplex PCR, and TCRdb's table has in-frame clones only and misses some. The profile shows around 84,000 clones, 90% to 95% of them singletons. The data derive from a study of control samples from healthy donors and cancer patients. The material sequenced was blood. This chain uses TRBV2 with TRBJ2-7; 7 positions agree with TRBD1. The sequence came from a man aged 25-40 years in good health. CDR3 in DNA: TGTGCCAGCCATAGGACAGGCGTCTACGAGCAGTACTTC. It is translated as CASHRTGVYEQYF.